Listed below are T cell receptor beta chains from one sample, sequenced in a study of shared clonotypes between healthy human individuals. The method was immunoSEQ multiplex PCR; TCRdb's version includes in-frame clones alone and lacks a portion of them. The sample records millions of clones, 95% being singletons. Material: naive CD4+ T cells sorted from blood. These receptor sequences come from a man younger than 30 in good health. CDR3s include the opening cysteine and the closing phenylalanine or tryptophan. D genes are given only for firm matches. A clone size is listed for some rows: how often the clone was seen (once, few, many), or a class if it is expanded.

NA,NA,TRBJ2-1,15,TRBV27,CASSTRVRTHNEQFF,TGTGCCAGCAGCACCCGGGTGCGGACACACAATGAGCAGTTCTTC
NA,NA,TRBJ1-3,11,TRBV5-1,CASTSGNTIYF,TGCGCCAGCACGTCTGGAAACACCATATATTTT
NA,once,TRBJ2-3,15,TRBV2,CASNLQGISTDTQYF,TGTGCCAGCAATCTACAGGGCATTAGCACAGATACGCAGTATTTT
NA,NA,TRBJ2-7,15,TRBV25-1,CASSEFFGESYEQYF,TGTGCCAGCAGTGAATTTTTTGGGGAATCCTACGAGCAGTACTTC
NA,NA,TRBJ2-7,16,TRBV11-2,CASSLGAGASLYEQYF,TGTGCCAGCAGCTTAGGGGCCGGGGCCTCACTTTACGAGCAGTACTTC
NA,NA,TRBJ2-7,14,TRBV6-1,CASSAGIVGYEQYF,TGTGCCAGCAGTGCCGGGATCGTGGGCTACGAGCAGTACTTC
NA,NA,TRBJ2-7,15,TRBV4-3,CASSQDEGGRSEQYF,TGCGCCAGCAGCCAAGATGAGGGGGGGAGGAGCGAGCAGTACTTC
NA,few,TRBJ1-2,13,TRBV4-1,CASSQEAYYGYTF,TGCGCCAGCAGCCAAGAGGCCTACTATGGCTACACCTTC
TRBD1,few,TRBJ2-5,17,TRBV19,CASSMYPGQGEWETQYF,TGTGCCAGTAGTATGTACCCGGGACAGGGAGAGTGGGAGACCCAGTACTTC
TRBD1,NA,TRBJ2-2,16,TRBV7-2,CASSRLPGQSTGELFF,TGTGCCAGCAGCCGACTACCGGGACAGTCCACCGGGGAGCTGTTTTTT
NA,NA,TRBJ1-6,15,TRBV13,CASSPRVSYNSPLHF,TGTGCCAGCAGCCCCAGGGTCTCCTATAATTCACCCCTCCACTTT
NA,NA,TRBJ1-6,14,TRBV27,CASRVQGYNSPLHF,TGTGCCAGCCGAGTCCAGGGATATAATTCACCCCTCCACTTT
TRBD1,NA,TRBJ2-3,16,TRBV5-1,CASSQLGQGITDTQYF,TGCGCCAGCAGCCAACTGGGACAGGGGATCACAGATACGCAGTATTTT
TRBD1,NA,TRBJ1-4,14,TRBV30,CAWKTGRVGEKLFF,TGTGCCTGGAAGACAGGGCGGGTCGGAGAAAAACTGTTTTTT
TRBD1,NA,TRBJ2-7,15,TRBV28,CASSSADRSSYEQYF,TGTGCCAGCAGCTCCGCGGACAGGAGCTCCTACGAGCAGTACTTC
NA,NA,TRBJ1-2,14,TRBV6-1,CASIRDTFNYGYTF,TGTGCCAGCATCCGGGACACCTTTAACTATGGCTACACCTTC
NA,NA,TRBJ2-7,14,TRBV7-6,CASSRAEGPYEQYF,TGTGCCAGCAGCCGGGCGGAGGGTCCCTACGAGCAGTACTTC
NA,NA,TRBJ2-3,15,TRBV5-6,CASSFPGFSTDTQYF,TGTGCCAGCAGCTTCCCTGGGTTCAGCACAGATACGCAGTATTTT